The next 16 T cell receptor beta chains were all read from a single sample in a study of Ad26.COV2.S vaccination and SARS-CoV-2 variants. The assay was immunoSEQ multiplex PCR, and TCRdb's table has in-frame clones only and misses some. Of around 250,000 clones listed, around 88% are singletons. Treatment meaning: about 20 received Ad26.COV2.S at low or high dose, single or two shots; several received placebo; per-sample allocation not given. The samples date from day 63 after the first vaccine or placebo injection. The sequenced sample was peripheral blood, obtained in a trial of Ad26.COV2.S vaccine versus placebo. The receptors were sampled from a person between 18 and 59 years old who received the Ad26.COV2.S COVID-19 vaccine or a placebo.

The chain is built from TRBV4-1 and TRBJ2-1; 8 bases are shared with TRBD2. CDR1 is MGHRA and CDR2 is YSYEKL in the germline V gene. V dropped 3 bases and J dropped 1; count of bases not matched to a gene: 2. The CDR3 is 15 residues long. Written as DNA, the CDR3 is TGCGCCAGCAGCCATGTAGCGGGGTCCTACAATGAGCAGTTCTTC. Translated: CASSHVAGSYNEQFF.

The chain uses TRBV6-2 or TRBV6-3 and TRBJ2-5; 15 bases align to TRBD2. The germline V gene encodes CDR1 MNHEY and CDR2 SVGEGT. This CDR3 is built from 21 residues. The V segment lost 0 bases and the J segment 2 bases; nucleotides outside the gene matches: 13. The DNA of the CDR3 is TGTGCCAGCAGTTACTCAATGGCAGCGGGGACTAGCGGGGGGCTACAAGAGACCCAGTACTTC. This encodes CASSYSMAAGTSGGLQETQYF.

Only one count was recorded for this clone. The chain joins TRBV19 to TRBJ2-3, with TRBD2 matching 9 bases. Germline V gives CDR1 LNHDA, CDR2 SQIVND (reference sequence). V was clipped by 5 bases and J by 3 bases; unmatched bases: 9. The CDR3 sequence is 16 residues long. CDR3 residues: CASSLRTSALTDTQYF. CDR3 sequence (DNA): TGTGCCAGTAGTCTCAGGACTAGCGCCTTAACAGATACGCAGTATTTT.

The chain recombines TRBV24-1 with TRBJ2-7; 7 bases fit TRBD1. The germline gives CDR1 KGHDR, CDR2 SFDVKD. The CDR3 length is 16 residues. V dropped 4 bases and J dropped 0; count of bases not matched to a gene: 8. As DNA, the CDR3 is TGTGCCACCAGTGACTTCGACAGGGCGAACTCCTACGAGCAGTACGTC. It yields the protein CATSDFDRANSYEQYV.

The J gene is TRBJ2-3, the V gene TRBV6-5; 8 nucleotides align to TRBD2. J lost 4 bases, V lost 10 bases, and 10 bases had no gene match. CDR1 is MNHEY, CDR2 SVGAGI, per germline. This CDR3 comprises 14 residues. CDR3 protein: CATEVGGASDTQYF. The CDR3 DNA sequence: TGTGCCACCGAGGTCGGGGGGGCCTCAGATACGCAGTATTTT.

V gene TRBV10-3 combines with J gene TRBJ1-1; 7 bases fit TRBD1. Looked up from germline, CDR1 is ENHRY and CDR2 is SYGVKD. The CDR3 is made up of 14 amino acids. V trimming: 3 bases; J trimming: 3 bases; junction bases outside the gene matches: 4. The CDR3 is CAISDSGGDTEAFF. The CDR3 coding sequence is TGTGCCATCAGTGATTCAGGGGGGGACACTGAAGCTTTCTTT.

This clone was counted a single time. The CDR3 loop reads CASRDRGNTEAFF. The CDR3, as DNA: TGTGCCAGCAGAGACAGGGGGAACACTGAAGCTTTCTTT. The chain employs TRBV6-6 and TRBJ1-1; TRBD1 matches at 8 bases. The CDR3 has 13 amino acids. Germline values: CDR1 MNHNY, CDR2 SVGAGI (reference sequence). Trimming took 6 bases from V and 1 from J; bases not matched to a gene: 1.

The chain links TRBV7-9 to TRBJ2-1, with 10 bases that match TRBD1. V gave up 4 bases and J gave up 4 bases; unmatched junction bases: 4. This CDR3 contains 15 residues. From germline, CDR1 is SEHNR and CDR2 FQNEAQ (reference sequence). Here the CDR3 reads CASSSGQGNYNEQFF. For the CDR3, the DNA is TGTGCCAGCAGCTCGGGACAGGGGAATTACAATGAGCAGTTCTTC.

The V and J genes are TRBV27 and TRBJ2-5, with a weak D call TRBD2 (6 bases). The germline gives CDR1 MNHEY, CDR2 SMNVEV (reference sequence). Trimming pared 3 bases from V and 4 bases from J, leaving 9 bases between. The CDR3 contains 13 residues. The CDR3 DNA follows: TGTGCCAGCAGTTTCGGACTACGAGAGACCCAGTACTTC. Translated, it gives CASSFGLRETQYF.

J is TRBJ2-3 and V is TRBV4-2, with a weak D call TRBD2 (5 bases). This CDR3 region has 17 residues. The germline V gene encodes CDR1 LGHNA and CDR2 YNFKEQ. V was cut by 0 bases and J by 1 base, with 14 bases left in between. The chain's CDR3 is CASSQDFGRDGTDTQYF. The CDR3 nucleotides read TGTGCCAGCAGCCAAGATTTTGGACGGGATGGCACAGATACGCAGTATTTT.

V and J are TRBV7-2 and TRBJ1-2; D call uncertain. Trimming pared 1 base from V and 4 bases from J, leaving 7 bases between. Germline lookup yields CDR1 SGHTA and CDR2 FQGNSA. This CDR3 contains 13 residues. The CDR3 DNA is TGTGCCAGCAGCTTAGACGGACCCTATGGCTACACCTTC. As protein: CASSLDGPYGYTF.

The J gene is TRBJ2-7, the V gene TRBV2, with D tentatively TRBD1 or TRBD2 (5 bases each). This CDR3 contains 15 residues. The V gene lost 3 bases and the J gene lost 2 bases, with 14 bases spanning the gap. The germline CDR1 and CDR2 sequences are SNHLY and FYNNEI. The CDR3 protein is CASSEGVLGPYEQYV. As DNA, the CDR3 is TGTGCCAGCAGTGAGGGGGTACTCGGCCCCTACGAGCAGTACGTC.

V gene TRBV29-1 combines with J gene TRBJ2-5; TRBD1 matches 9 bases. Germline-derived CDR1 and CDR2 are SQVTM and ANQGSEA. Unmatched junction bases numbered 9, after V lost 3 bases and J lost 1 base. This CDR3 has 16 amino acids. CDR3 coding DNA: TGCAGCGTTGATCTTAGGGGACAGGGTCTCCAAGAGACCCAGTACTTC. Translated, it gives CSVDLRGQGLQETQYF. Together with reference TRBV29-1 and TRBJ2-5, the CDR3 gives the full variable domain: SAVISQKPSRDICQRGTSLTIQCQVDSQVTMMFWYRQQPGQSLTLIATANQGSEATYESGFVIDKFPISRPNLTFSTLTVSNMSPEDSSIYLCSVDLRGQGLQETQYFGPGTRLLVL.

CDR3 residues: CASSLGHPNQPQHF. For the CDR3, the DNA is TGTGCCAGCAGCTTAGGACACCCTAATCAGCCCCAGCATTTT. The chain links TRBV11-2 to TRBJ1-5; D uncertain. CDR1 SGHAT and CDR2 FQNNGV come from the germline V gene. V was trimmed by 1 base and J by 4 bases, leaving 8 bases between them. The CDR3 contains 14 residues. Combining the CDR3 with reference TRBV11-2 and TRBJ1-5 gives the whole variable domain EAGVAQSPRYKIIEKRQSVAFWCNPISGHATLYWYQQILGQGPKLLIQFQNNGVVDDSQLPKDRFSAERLKGVDSTLKIQPAKLEDSAVYLCASSLGHPNQPQHFGDGTRLSIL.

The count of this clone is one. V gene TRBV27 combines with J gene TRBJ2-5; 8 positions match TRBD2. V was pared by 1 base and J by 5 bases, with 9 bases of the junction left unmatched. The germline CDR1 and CDR2 sequences are MNHEY and SMNVEV (reference sequence). CDR3 length: 16 amino acids. The CDR3 DNA reads TGTGCCAGCAGTTTATTCCGGGGGGGCCGTTGGGAGACCCAGTACTTC. Translation gives CASSLFRGGRWETQYF.

The chain links TRBV20-1 to TRBJ2-3; 15 bases fit TRBD2. CDR3 size: 16 residues. J lost 3 bases, V lost 3 bases, and 4 bases had no gene match. Per the germline V gene, CDR1 is DFQATT and CDR2 is SNEGSKA (reference sequence). CDR3 in DNA: TGCAGTGCTAGTTGGGGACTAGCGGGAGGAACAGATACGCAGTATTTT. The encoded protein is CSASWGLAGGTDTQYF.